This record looks at one T cell receptor (beta chain) sequence and its context. This clonotype was observed at least ten times. It lacks a known antigen. No base quality information exists; no much larger clone differs at one position. Sequenced using an Illumina HiSeq 2500. Quantitative 5'-RACE with molecular barcodes was used to prepare TCR beta libraries. The paper's processing steps were these. To identify disease-linked TCR variants, a new computational method was used, one built on a probabilistic model of VDJ rearrangement. TCRdb ran its own pipeline on the public reads, namely fastp trimming at Q25 and MiXCR clone calling, and kept in-frame beta chains. Rows with a matching CDR3 protein are joined into one entry that keeps the most common DNA and genes. The V and J calls, along with clone size, are taken from TCRdb and not from the paper's own processing. The sample includes 200,000 to 250,000 distinct CDR3 sequences, with 7.5% to 9.5% observed a single time. 4.5% to 5% of the sample is in the top ten clones.

The data originate from a study of CD8 T cells in ankylosing spondylitis (dated by TCRdb to the late 2010s). Turning to the overall study: The study profiled T cell receptor beta repertoires in healthy donors and ankylosing spondylitis patients to find disease-linked TCR variants. In total, the full study cohort was made up of 108 healthy donors and about two dozen ankylosing spondylitis patients. Peripheral blood samples were taken, and synovial fluid was additionally collected from ankylosing spondylitis patients. What the research found in general, with its limitations: Blood from ankylosing spondylitis patients appeared to be characterized by a TCR beta motif composed of roughly eight highly homologous amino acid variants. Significant enrichment of the disease-linked clones was reported in matched synovial fluid samples from ankylosing spondylitis patients. Some of the motif variants had been reported before in the synovial fluid and blood of reactive arthritis patients, a finding that suggests common disease-initiation mechanisms. A CD8+ phenotype was shown by the disease-linked clones, which were found at relatively low frequencies in peripheral blood.

Relative to germline, V is 6 bases shorter and J is 7 bases shorter, with 13 bases between their ends. Counted from cysteine to phenylalanine, this CDR3 has 13 amino acids. Only the CDR3 DNA stays, 39 bases, in frame from base 1. In the germline V gene, CDR1 corresponds to MDHEN and CDR2 to SYDVKM. Source material: blood, either unsorted or a sorted T cell fraction (not recorded which). This TCR derives from a female donor with ankylosing spondylitis or in good health (not recorded which). This receptor chain uses TRBV28 and TRBJ2-1, with the D segment identity uncertain. The DNA sequence follows: TGTGCCAGCAGCCCCGTCTCCGTGAATGAGCAGTTCTTC. Its amino acids are CASSPVSVNEQFF.